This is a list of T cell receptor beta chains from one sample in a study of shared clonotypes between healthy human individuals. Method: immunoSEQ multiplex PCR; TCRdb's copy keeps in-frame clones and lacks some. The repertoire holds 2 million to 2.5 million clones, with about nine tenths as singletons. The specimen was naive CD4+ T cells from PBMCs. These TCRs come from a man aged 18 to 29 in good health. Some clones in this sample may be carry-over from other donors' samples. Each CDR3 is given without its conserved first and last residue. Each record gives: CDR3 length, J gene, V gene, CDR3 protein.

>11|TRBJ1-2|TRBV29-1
SVVDRVGYGYT
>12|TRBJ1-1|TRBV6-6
ASSYAGSGTEAF
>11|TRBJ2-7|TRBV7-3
ASSFGLLDEQY
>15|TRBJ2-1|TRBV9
ASSVDGRVPPYNEQF
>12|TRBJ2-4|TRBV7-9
ASSHRDRENIQY
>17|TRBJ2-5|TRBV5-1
ASSRGLAGGNWYQETQY
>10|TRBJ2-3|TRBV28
ASRRGTDTQY
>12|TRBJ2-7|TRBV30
AWSVRLAAYEQY
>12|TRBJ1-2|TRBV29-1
SVTRDSSNYGYT
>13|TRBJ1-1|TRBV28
ASSTSTRLHTEAF
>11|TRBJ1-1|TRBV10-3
AISGQNVNEAF
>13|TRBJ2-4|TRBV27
ASSFWGQAKNIQY
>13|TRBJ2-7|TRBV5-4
ASSLGQLAGQEQY
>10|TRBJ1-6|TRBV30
ACDRGDSPLH
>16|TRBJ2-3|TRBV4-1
ASSRQFLAGAATDTQY
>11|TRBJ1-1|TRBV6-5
ASSFTGRTEAF
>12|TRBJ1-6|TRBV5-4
ASSPGQGNSPLH
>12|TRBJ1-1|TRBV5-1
ASSLDIMNTEAF
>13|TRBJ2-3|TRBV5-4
ASSLAVGSTDTQY
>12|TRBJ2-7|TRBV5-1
ASSGGGGSYEQY
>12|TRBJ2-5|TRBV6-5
ASSSGGTGETQY
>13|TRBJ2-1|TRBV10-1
ASSEQGASYNEQF